The 20 T cell receptor beta chains given below trace back to one sample, sequenced in a study of shared T cell receptors in the human thymus. Only in-frame clones appear in the TCRdb table, and some are missing; sequencing was by immunoSEQ multiplex PCR. Of under 700,000 clones listed, 75% to 85% are singletons. These data also formed part of another study, on human thymus T cells.

Sequencing was carried out using thymocytes. The receptors derive from a boy under two years old with a congenital heart defect.

The chain has TRBV27 and TRBJ1-5; TRBD1 matches 8 bases. Germline V gives CDR1 MNHEY, CDR2 SMNVEV (reference sequence). The CDR3 contains 15 residues. Losses at the gene ends were 4 bases for V and 5 bases for J; bases not matched to a gene: 7. In DNA form, the CDR3 reads TGTGCCAGCAGTTCGACAGGGGCCGGGGATCAGCCCCAGCATTTT. Its protein product is CASSSTGAGDQPQHF.

The rearrangement uses TRBV18 and TRBJ2-1; 10 bases are a match to TRBD2. V dropped 0 bases and J dropped 5; count of bases not matched to a gene: 16. CDR1 KGHSH and CDR2 LQKENI come from the germline V gene. This CDR3 has 20 amino acids. CDR3 region: CASSPPLAGVSKGMHNEQFF. For the CDR3, the DNA is TGTGCCAGCTCACCACCCCTAGCGGGAGTAAGTAAGGGGATGCACAATGAGCAGTTCTTC.

The chain combines TRBV14 with TRBJ2-7; TRBD1 might be the D (5 bases). CDR1 is SGHDN and CDR2 is FVKESK in the germline V gene. Deletions cut 2 bases from V and 7 bases from J, with 12 bases between. The CDR3 runs 13 residues. The CDR3 DNA is TGTGCCAGCAGCCAAACGCAGGGTCGAGAGCAGTACTTC. Protein product: CASSQTQGREQYF. Together with reference TRBV14 and TRBJ2-7, the CDR3 gives the full variable domain: EAGVTQFPSHSVIEKGQTVTLRCDPISGHDNLYWYRRVMGKEIKFLLHFVKESKQDESGMPNNRFLAERTGGTYSTLKVQPAELEDSGVYFCASSQTQGREQYFGPGTRLTVT.

This sequence joins TRBV25-1 and TRBJ2-7; a weak D match, TRBD1 (9 bases). This CDR3 region has 18 residues. Germline lookup yields CDR1 MGHDK and CDR2 SYGVNS. Trimming left V 1 base short and J 6 bases short, with 25 bases between. The CDR3 loop is CASSESPGGDRDLSEQYF. In DNA, the CDR3 is TGTGCCAGCAGTGAATCCCCGGGAGGGGACAGGGATCTCTCCGAGCAGTACTTC.

The gene calls are TRBV4-1 and TRBJ2-7, with 11 bases fitting TRBD2. CDR3 length equals 15 residues. J lost 3 bases, V lost 2 bases, and 3 bases had no gene match. The germline CDR1 and CDR2 sequences are MGHRA and YSYEKL. CDR3 amino acids: CASSQTLAGDYEQYF. CDR3 coding DNA: TGCGCCAGCAGCCAAACACTAGCGGGAGACTACGAGCAGTACTTC.

The chain combines TRBV30 with TRBJ2-1; maybe TRBD2 (6 bases). V was cut by 0 bases and J by 0 bases, with 15 bases left in between. CDR1 GTSNPN and CDR2 SVGIG come from the germline V gene (reference sequence). The CDR3 runs to 17 residues. CDR3: CAWSVPLLADSYNEQFF. DNA for the CDR3: TGTGCCTGGAGTGTACCCCTTTTAGCGGACTCCTACAATGAGCAGTTCTTC.

The chain is built from TRBV4-3 and TRBJ2-7, with 8 nucleotides matching TRBD2. The CDR3 runs 19 residues. Per the germline V gene, CDR1 is LGHNA and CDR2 is YSLEER. Trimming at V came to 0 bases and at J to 2 bases, leaving 15 bases not matched to a gene. The CDR3 DNA reads as TGCGCCAGCAGCCAAGATCCGGGGGGGGGTGGCAGGACCACCTACGAGCAGTACTTC. It encodes CASSQDPGGGGRTTYEQYF.

This sequence joins TRBV29-1 and TRBJ2-6, with D perhaps TRBD1 (6 bases). This CDR3 has 15 residues. V lost 6 bases and J 0 bases, leaving 12 bases between the germline ends. CDR1 SQVTM and CDR2 ANQGSEA come from the germline V gene. CDR3 DNA sequence: TGCAGCGTGCTGGACAGCAACTCTGGGGCCAACGTCCTGACTTTC. As protein: CSVLDSNSGANVLTF.

V and J are TRBV7-9 and TRBJ2-7; 10 nucleotides line up with TRBD1. This CDR3 spans 15 amino acids. Losses at the gene ends were 5 bases for V and 0 bases for J; bases not matched to a gene: 4. Germline V gene data show CDR1 as SEHNR and CDR2 as FQNEAQ (reference sequence). The CDR3 here is CASSGTGASSYEQYF. In DNA form, the CDR3 reads TGTGCCAGCAGCGGGACAGGGGCCAGCTCCTACGAGCAGTACTTC.

This chain uses TRBV6-5 with TRBJ2-2; TRBD1 matches 9 bases. The V and J ends lost 8 bases and 5 bases, in that order; junction bases with no gene match: 3. Germline CDR1 is MNHEY and CDR2 is SVGAGI. This CDR3 has 13 residues. The CDR3 here is CASSGQGTGELFF. The CDR3, as DNA: TGTGCCAGCTCCGGACAGGGGACCGGGGAGCTGTTTTTT.

The rearrangement joins TRBV5-5 to TRBJ2-3; 7 bases align to TRBD1. J lost 5 bases, V lost 4 bases, and 4 bases had no gene match. Germline CDR1 and CDR2: SGHKS and YYEKEE (reference sequence). This CDR3 contains 13 residues. As DNA, the CDR3 is TGTGCCAGCAGCCCTACAGGGGAAGATACGCAGTATTTT. Protein product: CASSPTGEDTQYF.

The genes are TRBV4-3 and TRBJ2-7, with 8 bases aligning to TRBD2. Germline V gene sequence: CDR1 LGHNA, CDR2 YSLEER. The CDR3 contains 15 residues. With V trimmed by 2 bases and J by 3 bases, 6 bases remained unmatched. CDR3 amino acids: CASSQLRRGVYEQYF. The CDR3 region has the DNA TGCGCCAGCAGCCAACTACGGCGGGGGGTCTACGAGCAGTACTTC.

The table lists this clone with a few counts. The genes are TRBV27 and TRBJ2-3; the match to TRBD2 covers 10 bases. V lost 4 bases, J lost 3 bases, and 7 bases stayed unmatched. CDR3 length equals 16 residues. The germline gives CDR1 MNHEY, CDR2 SMNVEV (reference sequence). The CDR3 sequence: CASSSSSGRRTDTQYF. The CDR3 nucleotides are TGTGCCAGCAGTTCGTCTAGCGGGAGAAGGACAGATACGCAGTATTTT.

The chain links TRBV28 to TRBJ2-2; 12 nucleotides align to TRBD2. Trimming removed 6 bases from V and 5 bases from J; junction bases left unmatched: 4. The CDR3 spans 15 residues. The V gene's germline CDR1 is MDHEN and CDR2 SYDVKM. CDR3 region: CASSRTSGDTGELFF. CDR3 in DNA: TGTGCCAGCAGCCGGACTAGCGGGGATACCGGGGAGCTGTTTTTT.

The rearrangement uses TRBV5-1 and TRBJ2-1; tentative D call: TRBD2 (6 bases). The V gene lost 4 bases and the J gene lost 0 bases, with 11 bases spanning the gap. CDR3 length: 15 amino acids. The germline gives CDR1 SGHRS, CDR2 YFSETQ. CDR3 in amino acids: CASSTDGSSYNEQFF. The CDR3 DNA reads as TGCGCCAGCAGCACGGACGGGAGCTCCTACAATGAGCAGTTCTTC. Full variable domain (rest looked up from reference TRBV5-1 and TRBJ2-1): KAGVTQTPRYLIKTRGQQVTLSCSPISGHRSVSWYQQTPGQGLQFLFEYFSETQRNKGNFPGRFSGRQFSNSRSEMNVSTLELGDSALYLCASSTDGSSYNEQFFGPGTRLTVL.

Only one count was recorded for this clone. V and J are TRBV28 and TRBJ2-7, with 15 bases identical to TRBD2. The V segment lost 3 bases and the J segment 4 bases; nucleotides outside the gene matches: 13. CDR1 and CDR2 (germline): MDHEN, SYDVKM. This CDR3 has 19 residues. CDR3 bases: TGTGCCAGCAGTTTCCCGGGACTAGCGGGAGGCCACTTCTGGTACGAGCAGTACTTC. Translation gives CASSFPGLAGGHFWYEQYF.

Only one count was recorded for this clone. Here the CDR3 DNA reads TGTGCCAGCAGCCCGGAGAGGCGGGAGGTTGGTAGCGAGCAGTACTTC. This codes for CASSPERREVGSEQYF. This chain joins TRBV4-2 and TRBJ2-7; 8 bases are a match to TRBD2. CDR3 length equals 16 residues. Germline lookup yields CDR1 LGHNA and CDR2 YNFKEQ. After removal of 4 bases from V and 6 bases from J, the junction contained 14 bases not matched to a gene.

The J gene is TRBJ2-7, the V gene TRBV9; TRBD1 aligns across 8 bases. Per the germline V gene, CDR1 is SGDLS and CDR2 is YYNGEE. The V and J ends lost 5 bases and 3 bases, in that order; junction bases with no gene match: 13. The CDR3 length is 16 residues. Here the CDR3 reads CASRYLRGQAYYEQYF. The CDR3 bases are TGTGCCAGCAGGTACCTCAGGGGACAGGCGTACTACGAGCAGTACTTC.

The rearrangement links TRBV19 to TRBJ1-1; TRBD1 aligns across 8 bases. Unmatched junction bases numbered 3, after V lost 6 bases and J lost 0 bases. The CDR3 contains 14 residues. Germline loops: CDR1 LNHDA, CDR2 SQIVND (reference sequence). CDR3 amino acids: CASRDRGMNTEAFF. The DNA of the CDR3 is TGTGCCAGTAGAGACAGGGGAATGAACACTGAAGCTTTCTTT.

The rearrangement links TRBV5-4 to TRBJ2-3; TRBD2 aligns across 14 bases. The CDR3 is made up of 18 amino acids. Germline V gene lookup returns CDR1 SGHNT and CDR2 YYREEE (reference sequence). V lost 5 bases, J lost 0 bases, and 8 bases stayed unmatched. CDR3 sequence (DNA): TGTGCCAGCAGACCCAGGACTAGCGGGAGGACTAGCACAGATACGCAGTATTTT. Protein sequence: CASRPRTSGRTSTDTQYF. Looking up the rest from reference TRBV5-4 and TRBJ2-3 gives the full variable domain: ETGVTQSPTHLIKTRGQQVTLRCSSQSGHNTVSWYQQALGQGPQFIFQYYREEENGRGNFPPRFSGLQFPNYSSELNVNALELDDSALYLCASRPRTSGRTSTDTQYFGPGTRLTVL.